Below, 24 T cell receptor beta chains from the same sample are listed, as sequenced in a study of OX40 agonist ivuxolimab in advanced cancers. The assay was immunoSEQ multiplex PCR, and TCRdb's table has in-frame clones only and misses some. This sample has 52,000 or so clones; just under 85% occur once, and the top ten carry under 3.5%. This specimen consisted of CD4+ or CD8+ T cells sorted from blood, obtained in a trial of the OX40 agonist ivuxolimab. Every receptor here comes from an adult with an advanced solid tumor such as melanoma, head and neck, liver or kidney cancer.

V gene TRBV30 combines with J gene TRBJ1-1; D possibly corresponds to TRBD1 (5 bases). In germline, CDR1 is GTSNPN, CDR2 SVGIG (reference sequence). The ends were cut back, 8 bases at V and 4 bases at J, with 17 bases in the middle. This CDR3 region has 13 residues. In DNA, the CDR3 is TGTGCCGGACATATGGGGGTAGGCACTGAAGCTTTCTTT. Its protein product is CAGHMGVGTEAFF.

The V call is TRBV6-4, the J call TRBJ1-5; 9 bases align to TRBD1. Germline values: CDR1 MRHNA, CDR2 SNTAGT. The junction had 3 bases not matched to a gene; V was cut back by 4 bases and J by 2 bases. The CDR3 has 15 residues. CDR3 sequence (DNA): TGTGCCAGCAGTGTCACAGGGGGCGGCAATCAGCCCCAGCATTTT. Translation gives CASSVTGGGNQPQHF.

V usage is TRBV27 and J usage is TRBJ2-6; tentatively, D is TRBD1 or TRBD2 (6 bases each). CDR3 length: 18 residues. V was pared by 2 bases and J by 0 bases, with 14 bases between. The V gene's germline CDR1 is MNHEY and CDR2 SMNVEV (reference sequence). The CDR3 loop is CASSLRRGGVSGANVLTF. The CDR3 coding sequence is TGTGCCAGCAGTTTACGCAGGGGAGGCGTCTCTGGGGCCAACGTCCTGACTTTC.

The count of this clone is one. The rearrangement joins TRBV10-3 to TRBJ1-3, with D possibly TRBD1 on 6 matching bases. CDR3 length equals 16 residues. The germline V gene has CDR1 ENHRY and CDR2 SYGVKD. Deletions cut 6 bases from V and 0 bases from J, with 15 bases between. The CDR3 DNA sequence: TGTGCCATCAGCAAAGGGGGGGCCTCCTCTGGAAACACCATATATTTT. As protein: CAISKGGASSGNTIYF.

This clone turned up a few times. The chain employs TRBV6-1 and TRBJ1-5; the D is unclear. This CDR3 spans 13 amino acids. Germline V gene lookup returns CDR1 MNHNS and CDR2 SASEGT. V was clipped by 2 bases and J by 6 bases, with 8 bases between them. CDR3 amino acids: CASSERIRQPQHF. The DNA of the CDR3 is TGTGCCAGCAGTGAAAGGATACGTCAGCCCCAGCATTTT.

This chain connects TRBV15 to TRBJ2-5; the D gene is possibly TRBD1 (5 bases). CDR1 is LNHNV and CDR2 is YYDKDF in the germline V gene (reference sequence). The CDR3 sequence is 15 residues long. Trimming removed 5 bases from V and 5 bases from J, with 18 bases in between. CDR3 in DNA: TGTGCCACCAGCGGGCGTCAGACAGAATGGGAGACCCAGTACTTC. This encodes CATSGRQTEWETQYF.

The J gene is TRBJ1-1, the V gene TRBV11-3; D possibly corresponds to TRBD1 (6 bases). Germline assignment: CDR1 SGHNT and CDR2 YENEEA. The CDR3 is 15 residues long. Trimming removed 1 base at V and 4 bases at J, with 13 bases between. CDR3 sequence: CASSLGGTGPTEAFF. For the CDR3, the DNA is TGTGCCAGCAGCTTAGGAGGTACAGGGCCCACTGAAGCTTTCTTT. Based on the CDR3 plus reference TRBV11-3 and TRBJ1-1, the full variable domain is EAGVVQSPRYKIIEKKQPVAFWCNPISGHNTLYWYLQNLGQGPELLIRYENEEAVDDSQLPKDRFSAERLKGVDSTLKIQPAELGDSAVYLCASSLGGTGPTEAFFGQGTRLTVV.

This rearrangement joins TRBV7-6 to TRBJ2-5, with 12 nucleotides matching TRBD2. There are 15 residues in the CDR3. Germline CDR1 SGHVS, CDR2 FNYEAQ. V shed 1 base and J 5 bases; nucleotides not matched to a gene: 2. In DNA form, the CDR3 reads TGTGCCAGCAGCTTAGTCACTAGCGGGGGGGAGACCCAGTACTTC. Translated, it gives CASSLVTSGGETQYF.

The chain couples TRBV2 to TRBJ1-5, with a possible D match to TRBD1 (5 bases). Germline-derived CDR1 and CDR2 are SNHLY and FYNNEI. V lost 6 bases, J lost 2 bases, and 17 bases lay in between. The CDR3 length is 16 residues. CDR3 sequence: CASRVGGGTGNQPQHF. CDR3 in DNA: TGTGCCAGCAGGGTTGGTGGGGGGACGGGCAATCAGCCCCAGCATTTT. Variable domain in full (rest from reference TRBV2 and TRBJ1-5): EPEVTQTPSHQVTQMGQEVILRCVPISNHLYFYWYRQILGQKVEFLVSFYNNEISEKSEIFDDQFSVERPDGSNFTLKIRSTKLEDSAMYFCASRVGGGTGNQPQHFGDGTRLSIL.

The chain carries TRBV12-5 and TRBJ1-1, with D tentatively TRBD1 (5 bases). Germline loops: CDR1 LGHNT, CDR2 FRNRAP. V dropped 0 bases and J dropped 8 bases, with 16 bases sitting between them. CDR3 size: 15 residues. The CDR3 reads CASGLVQLGSGEAFF. In nucleotides, the CDR3 is TGTGCTAGTGGTTTGGTACAATTGGGTTCAGGGGAAGCTTTCTTT.

This chain joins TRBV30 and TRBJ2-7; possible D gene TRBD1, 5 bases. The CDR3 consists of 13 residues. Germline lookup yields CDR1 GTSNPN and CDR2 SVGIG (reference sequence). Trimming left V 3 bases short and J 2 bases short, with 11 bases between. CDR3 region: CAWSSGHTYEQYF. Written as DNA, the CDR3 is TGTGCCTGGAGCTCTGGACATACCTACGAGCAGTACTTC.

This clone has just one count. The V call is TRBV15, the J call TRBJ2-7; weak D call: TRBD1 (5 bases). The CDR3 consists of 15 residues. The germline V and J ends were trimmed by 2 bases and 1 base, with 12 bases remaining between them. Germline values: CDR1 LNHNV, CDR2 YYDKDF (reference sequence). CDR3 in amino acids: CATSRLPQESYEQYF. The CDR3 nucleotides are TGTGCCACCAGCAGACTCCCACAGGAATCCTACGAGCAGTACTTC.

The chain joins TRBV2 to TRBJ2-1, with D perhaps matching TRBD2 (6 bases). V was trimmed by 3 bases and J by 4 bases, leaving 19 bases between them. Germline CDR1 SNHLY, CDR2 FYNNEI. This CDR3 contains 17 residues. The CDR3 protein is CASSEAGIGDRYNEQFF. The CDR3, as DNA: TGTGCCAGCAGTGAGGCGGGAATCGGGGACCGTTACAATGAGCAGTTCTTC.

The rearrangement uses TRBV4-3 and TRBJ1-1; D ambiguous. V dropped 0 bases and J dropped 1 base, with 3 bases sitting between them. CDR3 length: 13 amino acids. Germline V CDR1 and CDR2: LGHNA, YSLEER. CDR3 bases: TGCGCCAGCAGCCAAGACTGGAACACTGAAGCTTTCTTT. Protein sequence: CASSQDWNTEAFF.

This chain uses TRBV6-6 with TRBJ2-1; weak D call: TRBD2 (5 bases). V lost 4 bases to trimming and J lost 8 bases, with 9 bases between them. Germline CDR1 reads MNHNY; CDR2 reads SVGAGI (reference sequence). The CDR3 has 12 residues. As DNA, the CDR3 is TGTGCCAGCAGTTGGGTGGGAGATGAGCAGTTCTTC. It encodes CASSWVGDEQFF.

In the case of this clone: Additional DNA sequences in this sample encode the identical CDR3. The rearrangement links TRBV11-3 to TRBJ1-2; D perhaps matches TRBD1 (6 bases). The CDR3 runs to 15 residues. The V gene's germline CDR1 is SGHNT and CDR2 YENEEA. Trimming cost V 5 bases and J 6 bases, with 19 bases left between them. The CDR3 sequence is CASSEGGGRRHGYTF. CDR3 DNA: TGTGCCAGCAGCGAAGGGGGGGGTCGCCGGCATGGCTACACCTTC. Full variable domain (rest looked up from reference TRBV11-3 and TRBJ1-2): EAGVVQSPRYKIIEKKQPVAFWCNPISGHNTLYWYLQNLGQGPELLIRYENEEAVDDSQLPKDRFSAERLKGVDSTLKIQPAELGDSAVYLCASSEGGGRRHGYTFGSGTRLTVV.

This clone came up a few times. The rearrangement joins TRBV5-1 to TRBJ1-2, with 9 bases aligning to TRBD1. V dropped 5 bases and J dropped 4; count of bases not matched to a gene: 6. The germline V gene has CDR1 SGHRS and CDR2 YFSETQ. The CDR3 has 14 amino acids. This chain's CDR3 is CASRQGATSYGYTF. CDR3 nucleotide sequence: TGCGCCAGCAGACAGGGGGCGACCAGCTATGGCTACACCTTC.

The chain recombines TRBV7-2 with TRBJ1-5, with D unclear. V was pared by 1 base and J by 2 bases, with 9 bases between. CDR1 SGHTA and CDR2 FQGNSA come from the germline V gene. The CDR3 length is 15 residues. The CDR3 sequence: CASSLVVERNQPQHF. In DNA form, the CDR3 reads TGTGCCAGCAGCTTAGTGGTGGAACGCAATCAGCCCCAGCATTTT.

The gene calls are TRBV15 and TRBJ2-5; D tentatively fits TRBD1 or TRBD2 (5 bases each). The closer fit of TRBJ2-7 to the DNA end suggests the J call may be wrong. This CDR3 is built from 14 residues. Germline CDR1 reads LNHNV; CDR2 reads YYDKDF (reference sequence). CDR3 region: CATSREGEVNEQYF. CDR3 in DNA: TGTGCCACCAGCAGAGAGGGGGAAGTGAACGAGCAGTACTTC.

The chain is built from TRBV7-2 and TRBJ2-1, with 13 nucleotides matching TRBD2. V lost 5 bases, J lost 5 bases, and 3 bases stayed unmatched. CDR3 length equals 15 residues. Germline V gene data show CDR1 as SGHTA and CDR2 as FQGNSA. The CDR3 DNA reads as TGTGCCAGCAGCCGGGGACTAGCGGGGAACAATGAGCAGTTCTTC. Amino acids: CASSRGLAGNNEQFF.

The chain combines TRBV10-3 with TRBJ2-1, with 10 bases fitting TRBD2. The CDR3 length is 16 residues. V shed 5 bases, J shed 1 base, and the junction held 5 bases outside the gene matches. The germline gives CDR1 ENHRY, CDR2 SYGVKD. This CDR3 reads CAISQLAGESYNEQFF. As DNA, the CDR3 is TGTGCCATCAGTCAGCTAGCGGGAGAGTCCTACAATGAGCAGTTCTTC.

The V call is TRBV6-5, the J call TRBJ1-2; D gene ambiguous. The CDR3 covers 12 residues. Between the trimmed V and J ends, which lost 0 bases and 7 bases, there was a span of 6 bases. The germline gives CDR1 MNHEY, CDR2 SVGAGI. The DNA for the CDR3 is TGTGCCAGCAGTTACTCGGGAGGTGGCTACACCTTC. This codes for CASSYSGGGYTF.

J is TRBJ2-1 and V is TRBV11-2; 12 bases match TRBD2. Germline CDR1 and CDR2: SGHAT and FQNNGV. The ends lost 4 bases at V and 2 bases at J; junction bases unmatched: 9. This CDR3 region has 18 residues. The CDR3 coding sequence is TGTGCCAGCAGCTCCCTAGCGGGAGGGCCTGTAGCCTACAATGAGCAGTTCTTC. Its translation: CASSSLAGGPVAYNEQFF.

The chain joins TRBV12-5 to TRBJ1-2; possibly TRBD1 for D (6 bases). The V and J ends lost 1 base and 6 bases respectively, with 12 bases between them. CDR1 is LGHNT and CDR2 is FRNRAP in the germline V gene. The CDR3 covers 14 residues. CDR3 in DNA: TGTGCTAGTGGTTTGGCCACAGGGACGAATGGCTACACCTTC. It specifies CASGLATGTNGYTF.